These 23 T cell receptor beta chains share one sample of origin, sequenced in a study of OX40 agonist ivuxolimab in advanced cancers. Produced via immunoSEQ multiplex PCR; TCRdb's table is partial and in-frame only. Of tens of thousands of clones listed, more than 85% are singletons. The input for sequencing was CD4+ or CD8+ T cells sorted from blood, taken in a trial of the OX40 agonist ivuxolimab. These receptors were taken from an adult with an advanced solid tumor such as melanoma, head and neck, liver or kidney cancer.

The V gene is TRBV7-9, the J gene TRBJ2-7; D is possibly TRBD2 (6 bases). V shed 5 bases and J shed 2 bases, with 19 bases lying between them. Germline V gives CDR1 SEHNR, CDR2 FQNEAQ (reference sequence). The CDR3 runs 16 residues. CDR3 DNA: TGTGCCAGCAGCCGGGGGTGGGGAAAAGTCCCCTACGAGCAGTACTTC. As protein: CASSRGWGKVPYEQYF.

This chain uses TRBV9 with TRBJ2-1, with 10 bases lining up with TRBD2. Germline V lookup: CDR1 SGDLS, CDR2 YYNGEE. V lost 2 bases, J lost 5 bases, and 13 bases stayed unmatched. CDR3 length: 18 amino acids. DNA of the CDR3: TGTGCCAGCAGCGTTCTTTTGGGTGGACTAGCGGAGAACAATGAGCAGTTCTTC. It codes for CASSVLLGGLAENNEQFF.

The chain uses TRBV11-2 and TRBJ2-1; D unresolved. CDR3 length: 15 amino acids. Per the germline V gene, CDR1 is SGHAT and CDR2 is FQNNGV. V lost 4 bases and J lost 4, with 14 bases in between. The CDR3 DNA sequence: TGTGCCAGCAGCTATTCGGGCGGCCTGTACAATGAGCAGTTCTTC. It yields the protein CASSYSGGLYNEQFF.

This chain links TRBV18 with TRBJ2-1, with no clear D. The CDR3 contains 15 residues. V dropped 2 bases and J dropped 5 bases, with 13 bases sitting between them. Germline V gives CDR1 KGHSH, CDR2 LQKENI. The CDR3 DNA reads TGTGCCAGCTCACCAACAAAGACCACAGACAATGAGCAGTTCTTC. Protein product: CASSPTKTTDNEQFF.

This clone is a singleton in its sample. The gene calls are TRBV10-3 and TRBJ2-5; 8 bases are a match to TRBD1. Germline CDR1 and CDR2: ENHRY and SYGVKD. Unmatched junction bases numbered 4, after V lost 3 bases and J lost 4 bases. The CDR3 extends over 14 amino acids. CDR3 in DNA: TGTGCCATCAGTGACCCTGACAGGGGAGAGACCCAGTACTTC. Translating gives CAISDPDRGETQYF.

This clone has at least ten counts. The chain links TRBV27 to TRBJ2-1; 11 bases map to TRBD2. Germline V gene data show CDR1 as MNHEY and CDR2 as SMNVEV (reference sequence). This CDR3 contains 14 residues. Germline trimming cut 3 bases from V and 6 bases from J; bases unmatched to any gene: 1. CDR3: CASSLGLAANEQFF. CDR3 DNA: TGTGCCAGCAGTTTGGGACTAGCGGCCAATGAGCAGTTCTTC.

The CDR3: CASSPVLAGGSYEQYF. The CDR3 DNA reads as TGTGCCAGCAGCCCTGTTCTAGCGGGAGGCTCATACGAGCAGTACTTC. The chain joins TRBV9 to TRBJ2-7; TRBD2 agrees at 11 bases. This CDR3 is 16 amino acids long. The germline gives CDR1 SGDLS, CDR2 YYNGEE. V lost 4 bases to trimming and J lost 4 bases; unmatched junction nucleotides: 10.

J is TRBJ1-2 and V is TRBV6-1; 8 nucleotides align to TRBD1. Per germline, CDR1 MNHNS and CDR2 SASEGT. CDR3 length equals 14 residues. Trimming removed 0 bases from V and 9 bases from J; junction bases left unmatched: 6. As DNA, the CDR3 is TGTGCCAGCAGTGAAGCCGGGACAGGTGGGCGCTACACCTTC. Encoded protein: CASSEAGTGGRYTF.

This sequence joins TRBV9 and TRBJ2-3; no reliable D call. The CDR3 has 14 amino acids. The germline V and J ends were trimmed by 2 bases and 0 bases, with 7 bases remaining between them. The V gene's germline CDR1 is SGDLS and CDR2 YYNGEE. CDR3 sequence reads: CASSVSGSTDTQYF. The CDR3 nucleotides read TGTGCCAGCAGCGTGTCCGGGAGCACAGATACGCAGTATTTT.

This clone was seen a handful of times. V is TRBV19 and J is TRBJ2-7; TRBD1 matches 7 bases. This CDR3 contains 14 residues. Germline CDR1 is LNHDA and CDR2 is SQIVND (reference sequence). The J segment lost 4 bases and the V segment lost 6 bases, leaving 9 bases of the junction unmatched. The CDR3 DNA sequence: TGTGCCAGTAGCAGAAGGACAGGTTTGTACGAGCAGTACTTC. Encoded protein: CASSRRTGLYEQYF.

The table lists this clone with a count of one. This chain connects TRBV5-1 to TRBJ1-2, with a weak D call TRBD1 (6 bases). The germline CDR1 and CDR2 sequences are SGHRS and YFSETQ. The CDR3 is made up of 15 amino acids. Between the trimmed V and J ends, which lost 4 bases and 6 bases, there was a span of 19 bases. The CDR3 bases are TGCGCCAGCAGCACGAACCTACAGGGTGCACATGGCTACACCTTC. Encoded protein: CASSTNLQGAHGYTF.

In this sample, this clone turned up once. The chain links TRBV19 to TRBJ1-1, with D possibly matching TRBD1 (5 bases). CDR3 length: 14 amino acids. The germline V and J ends were trimmed by 6 bases and 0 bases, with 11 bases remaining between them. Germline loops: CDR1 LNHDA, CDR2 SQIVND (reference sequence). The CDR3 reads CASRRDGLNTEAFF. In DNA form, the CDR3 reads TGTGCCAGTAGAAGGGACGGATTGAACACTGAAGCTTTCTTT.

Turning to this clone: The conserved closing phenylalanine or tryptophan is absent in this CDR3, likely reflecting a read error. The limits of the CDR3 on the DNA are not certain, so only TCRdb's listed CDR3 is given. The chain has TRBV6-5 and TRBJ2-6; TRBD2 was called by the table and not checked on the DNA. The germline V gene has CDR1 MNHEY and CDR2 SVGAGI. The CDR3 length is 11 residues, termini included. This CDR3 is CASSPRDYPFC.

The V call is TRBV9, the J call TRBJ1-4; D ambiguous. Germline-derived CDR1 and CDR2 are SGDLS and YYNGEE. This CDR3 has 14 residues. Trimming left V 6 bases short and J 3 bases short, with 12 bases between. In DNA form, the CDR3 reads TGTGCCAGCAACCCGGGGTGGCCTAATGAAAAACTGTTTTTT. This encodes CASNPGWPNEKLFF. Variable domain in full (rest from reference TRBV9 and TRBJ1-4): DSGVTQTPKHLITATGQRVTLRCSPRSGDLSVYWYQQSLDQGLQFLIQYYNGEERAKGNILERFSAQQFPDLHSELNLSSLELGDSALYFCASNPGWPNEKLFFGSGTQLSVL.

This clone was recorded once. The chain recombines TRBV10-3 with TRBJ1-1; TRBD1 is a possible D gene (6 bases). V was cut by 2 bases and J by 3 bases, with 16 bases left in between. The CDR3 has 16 residues. Germline V gene sequence: CDR1 ENHRY, CDR2 SYGVKD. The CDR3 sequence is CAISEAQGPQDTEAFF. The CDR3 DNA follows: TGTGCCATCAGTGAGGCCCAGGGGCCCCAGGACACTGAAGCTTTCTTT.

The V and J genes are TRBV7-6 and TRBJ2-1; 11 positions agree with TRBD1. The junction had 16 bases not matched to a gene; V was cut back by 5 bases and J by 7 bases. Germline V gives CDR1 SGHVS, CDR2 FNYEAQ. CDR3 length: 18 amino acids. Here the CDR3 reads CASSTHLNRDRGWNEQFF. The DNA of the CDR3 is TGTGCCAGCAGCACCCACCTGAACCGGGACAGGGGGTGGAATGAGCAGTTCTTC. Full variable domain (rest looked up from reference TRBV7-6 and TRBJ2-1): GAGVSQSPRYKVTKRGQDVALRCDPISGHVSLYWYRQALGQGPEFLTYFNYEAQQDKSGLPNDRFSAERPEGSISTLTIQRTEQRDSAMYRCASSTHLNRDRGWNEQFFGPGTRLTVL.

This chain connects TRBV5-4 to TRBJ1-1; D perhaps matches TRBD1 (5 bases). The V gene's germline CDR1 is SGHNT and CDR2 YYREEE (reference sequence). The CDR3 length is 14 residues. Trimming left V 2 bases short and J 4 bases short, with 12 bases between. The CDR3 DNA is TGTGCCAGCAGCTTTTGGGGGGGTCGCACTGAAGCTTTCTTT. Protein product: CASSFWGGRTEAFF.

This chain joins TRBV9 and TRBJ2-1, with a possible D match to TRBD1 (5 bases). This CDR3 is built from 15 residues. The germline CDR1 and CDR2 sequences are SGDLS and YYNGEE. Trimming cost V 1 base and J 7 bases, with 15 bases left between them. CDR3 nucleotides: TGTGCCAGCAGCGTATTAGGACAAATCAGGAATGAGCAGTTCTTC. Protein: CASSVLGQIRNEQFF.

The J gene is TRBJ1-2, the V gene TRBV2, with 7 nucleotides matching TRBD1. The V gene end was trimmed by 3 bases and the J gene end by 3 bases; junction bases not matched to a gene: 4. CDR1 is SNHLY, CDR2 FYNNEI, per germline. The CDR3 consists of 14 residues. CDR3 protein: CASSEQGEDYGYTF. For the CDR3, the DNA is TGTGCCAGCAGTGAGCAGGGGGAAGACTATGGCTACACCTTC.

The rearrangement uses TRBV20-1 and TRBJ2-7; D uncertain. Germline loops: CDR1 DFQATT, CDR2 SNEGSKA (reference sequence). The V and J ends lost 5 bases and 2 bases respectively, with 7 bases between them. This CDR3 comprises 11 residues. CDR3 region: CSARAAYEQYF. Written as DNA, the CDR3 is TGCAGTGCTCGGGCGGCCTACGAGCAGTACTTC.

The chain has TRBV27 and TRBJ1-4; D remains unclear. V lost 2 bases to trimming and J lost 8 bases, with 12 bases between them. Germline V gene data show CDR1 as MNHEY and CDR2 as SMNVEV (reference sequence). This CDR3 has 14 amino acids. The CDR3 reads CASSLTNVKEKLFF. The CDR3 nucleotides read TGTGCCAGCAGTTTAACCAACGTCAAGGAAAAACTGTTTTTT.

The CDR3 DNA is TGTGCCAGCGGGCGGGATCCTGACCCCAATGAGCAGTTCTTC. Its translation is CASGRDPDPNEQFF. The rearrangement joins TRBV27 to TRBJ2-1; the D gene is possibly TRBD2 (6 bases). The CDR3 is made up of 14 amino acids. CDR1 is MNHEY, CDR2 SMNVEV, per germline (reference sequence). The V and J ends lost 8 bases and 6 bases respectively, with 17 bases between them.

This chain joins TRBV4-1 and TRBJ2-7; the match to TRBD2 covers 12 bases. Germline V gene data show CDR1 as MGHRA and CDR2 as YSYEKL. J lost 6 bases, V lost 4 bases, and 7 bases had no gene match. The length of the CDR3 is 15 residues. The CDR3 coding sequence is TGCGCCAGCAGCCCGACTAGCGGGAGCCCTATCGAGCAGTACTTC. This sequence encodes CASSPTSGSPIEQYF.